Shown below are 20 T cell receptor beta chains from a single sample sequenced in a study of T cells after yellow fever vaccination. TCRdb re-called the 5' RACE reads with MiXCR, one entry per CDR3 protein. The table shows some 290,000 distinct CDR3 sequences, with about 10% occurring only once. The sample was CD4+ T cells sorted from PBMCs, taken 45 days after the yellow fever booster vaccination. The receptors here all came from a man aged 18 to 35 who received the YFV17D yellow fever vaccine.

This clonotype appeared a few times. The CDR3 DNA follows: TGCAGTGCTAGAATGGCGACTAATTCCTACGAGCAGTACTTC. As protein: CSARMATNSYEQYF. The rearrangement uses TRBV20-1 and TRBJ2-7, with a weak D call TRBD2 (5 bases). Germline CDR1 DFQATT, CDR2 SNEGSKA (reference sequence). V lost 2 bases, J lost 1 base, and 12 bases lay in between. CDR3 length: 14 residues.

This clonotype was recorded at least ten times. This rearrangement joins TRBV7-2 to TRBJ1-2; TRBD1 matches at 9 bases. The length of the CDR3 is 14 residues. Germline assignment: CDR1 SGHTA and CDR2 FQGNSA. With V trimmed by 1 base and J by 5 bases, 2 bases remained unmatched. As DNA, the CDR3 is TGTGCCAGCAGCTTAGGGGACAGGGCTTATGGCTACACCTTC. Its translation: CASSLGDRAYGYTF.

This clonotype was counted a few times. The J gene is TRBJ2-3, the V gene TRBV6-5; 8 bases map to TRBD1. V shed 2 bases and J 3 bases; nucleotides not matched to a gene: 4. Germline CDR1 is MNHEY and CDR2 is SVGAGI. The CDR3 is made up of 15 amino acids. In nucleotides, the CDR3 is TGTGCCAGCAGTTACCGCGACAGGGGAACAGATACGCAGTATTTT. Amino acids: CASSYRDRGTDTQYF.

The chain couples TRBV5-1 to TRBJ1-2, with 8 bases aligning to TRBD1. Per germline, CDR1 SGHRS and CDR2 YFSETQ. The CDR3 consists of 16 residues. V trimming: 6 bases; J trimming: 7 bases; junction bases outside the gene matches: 17. The CDR3 region is CASMSDAGTGASGYTF. Here the CDR3 DNA reads TGCGCCAGCATGTCCGATGCCGGGACAGGTGCCAGTGGCTACACCTTC.

The rearrangement uses TRBV4-1 and TRBJ2-1; D not certain. CDR3 length: 15 amino acids. The V end was cut by 3 bases, the J end by 2 bases, with 11 bases between. In germline, CDR1 is MGHRA, CDR2 YSYEKL. Here the CDR3 reads CASSQSSYTYNEQFF. CDR3 DNA sequence: TGCGCCAGCAGCCAGAGTTCTTATACCTACAATGAGCAGTTCTTC.

In its sample, this clonotype was seen a few times. The genes are TRBV7-9 and TRBJ1-2; D unclear. Germline V lookup: CDR1 SEHNR, CDR2 FQNEAQ (reference sequence). The V end lost 4 bases, the J end lost 3 bases, and 3 bases lay between the germline ends. The CDR3 runs to 11 residues. The CDR3 spells CASSSYYGYTF. In nucleotides, the CDR3 is TGTGCCAGCAGCTCCTACTATGGCTACACCTTC.

This clonotype was detected many times. V and J are TRBV6-5 and TRBJ1-2; tentatively, D is TRBD1 (6 bases). V gave up 11 bases and J gave up 5 bases, with 21 bases separating them. The CDR3 spans 14 residues. CDR1 is MNHEY and CDR2 is SVGAGI in the germline V gene. Here the CDR3 DNA reads TGTGCCTCTGGGGGGGGGGCCATGAGTTATGGCTACACCTTC. The encoded protein is CASGGGAMSYGYTF.

This clonotype turned up a few times. The V and J genes are TRBV5-4 and TRBJ2-3; no clear D. The CDR3 is made up of 14 amino acids. Germline CDR1 is SGHNT and CDR2 is YYREEE (reference sequence). V was trimmed by 1 base and J by 4 bases, leaving 10 bases between them. DNA for the CDR3: TGTGCCAGCAGCTTGCCTCAGAACCCAGATACGCAGTATTTT. As protein: CASSLPQNPDTQYF.

In this sample, this clonotype turned up once. The V and J genes are TRBV7-2 and TRBJ2-7; no clear D. Germline V gene data show CDR1 as SGHTA and CDR2 as FQGNSA. Trimming pared 2 bases from V and 3 bases from J, leaving 11 bases between. The length of the CDR3 is 14 residues. The CDR3 loop reads CASSLRSGIYEQYF. The DNA for the CDR3 is TGTGCCAGCAGCTTAAGGTCCGGAATCTACGAGCAGTACTTC. The whole variable domain, filled in from reference TRBV7-2 and TRBJ2-7, reads GAGVSQSPSNKVTEKGKDVELRCDPISGHTALYWYRQSLGQGLEFLIYFQGNSAPDKSGLPSDRFSAERTGGSVSTLTIQRTQQEDSAVYLCASSLRSGIYEQYFGPGTRLTVT.

The rearrangement uses TRBV2 and TRBJ1-4; D ambiguous. Trimming removed 4 bases at V and 7 bases at J, with 10 bases between. The CDR3 runs to 13 residues. Germline V gene lookup returns CDR1 SNHLY and CDR2 FYNNEI. CDR3 coding DNA: TGTGCCAGCAGTGGTCTCTGGGCTGAAAAACTGTTTTTT. This encodes CASSGLWAEKLFF.

This clonotype showed up just a few times. This chain joins TRBV3-1 and TRBJ2-2; no firm D call. The germline V and J ends were trimmed by 3 bases and 6 bases, with 8 bases remaining between them. The CDR3 covers 13 residues. Germline CDR1 reads LGHDT; CDR2 reads YNNKEL (reference sequence). The CDR3 nucleotides read TGTGCCAGCAGCCAGCAGGCGGCCGGGGAGCTGTTTTTT. Translation gives CASSQQAAGELFF.

This clonotype was observed a handful of times. The rearrangement joins TRBV7-3 to TRBJ2-5; 7 bases are a match to TRBD2. Germline CDR1 and CDR2: SGHTA and FQGTGA. J gave up 5 bases and V 5 bases, and 8 bases lay outside the gene matches. This CDR3 has 14 residues. Written as DNA, the CDR3 is TGTGCCAGCAGCCCTCAGCGGGGAGAGGAGACCCAGTACTTC. Translation gives CASSPQRGEETQYF.

The chain carries TRBV6-5 and TRBJ1-1, with 7 bases aligning to TRBD1. Germline values: CDR1 MNHEY, CDR2 SVGAGI. This CDR3 has 14 amino acids. V trimming: 5 bases; J trimming: 7 bases; junction bases outside the gene matches: 10. CDR3 region: CASSVTGTDYEAFF. The CDR3 region has the DNA TGTGCCAGCAGTGTAACCGGGACAGATTATGAAGCTTTCTTT.

This clonotype occurred a few times. This chain connects TRBV7-2 to TRBJ1-2, with D unclear. Germline V gene lookup returns CDR1 SGHTA and CDR2 FQGNSA. The ends were cut back, 1 base at V and 4 bases at J, with 13 bases in the middle. The CDR3 is 15 residues long. The DNA of the CDR3 is TGTGCCAGCAGCTTAGGCACTGGGCAGACCTATGGCTACACCTTC. Its translation is CASSLGTGQTYGYTF.

The chain recombines TRBV5-1 with TRBJ1-1, with D possibly matching TRBD1 (6 bases). CDR1 SGHRS and CDR2 YFSETQ come from the germline V gene. The V end was cut by 1 base, the J end by 10 bases, with 17 bases between. This CDR3 contains 14 residues. The CDR3 reads CASSLTGGGSVAFF. The CDR3 coding sequence is TGCGCCAGCAGCTTGACCGGGGGGGGCTCTGTAGCTTTCTTT. Variable domain in full (rest from reference TRBV5-1 and TRBJ1-1): KAGVTQTPRYLIKTRGQQVTLSCSPISGHRSVSWYQQTPGQGLQFLFEYFSETQRNKGNFPGRFSGRQFSNSRSEMNVSTLELGDSALYLCASSLTGGGSVAFFGQGTRLTVV.

This clonotype has a handful of counts. J is TRBJ2-3 and V is TRBV4-2; 12 nucleotides line up with TRBD2. V shed 0 bases, J shed 5 bases, and the junction held 6 bases outside the gene matches. Germline V gene lookup returns CDR1 LGHNA and CDR2 YNFKEQ. The CDR3 covers 17 residues. CDR3 bases: TGTGCCAGCAGCCAAGATCCTAGCGGGGGGGCCGGAGATACGCAGTATTTT. This sequence encodes CASSQDPSGGAGDTQYF.

This clonotype appeared a few times. The rearrangement uses TRBV7-2 and TRBJ2-3; no clear D. Trimming removed 2 bases at V and 0 bases at J, with 9 bases between. This CDR3 region has 15 residues. CDR1 and CDR2 (germline): SGHTA, FQGNSA. For the CDR3, the DNA is TGTGCCAGCAGCTTAAACTGGCTTAGCACAGATACGCAGTATTTT. Amino acid sequence: CASSLNWLSTDTQYF.

Only a few counts were recorded for this clonotype. The J gene is TRBJ2-3, the V gene TRBV10-3, with 7 bases matching TRBD1. Trimming took 2 bases from V and 2 from J; bases not matched to a gene: 10. Germline V gives CDR1 ENHRY, CDR2 SYGVKD. The CDR3 contains 17 residues. The CDR3 loop is CAISEAVGGPSTDTQYF. Written as DNA, the CDR3 is TGTGCCATCAGTGAGGCGGTAGGGGGCCCATCCACAGATACGCAGTATTTT.

This clonotype was seen a handful of times. The chain has TRBV5-6 and TRBJ2-7, with TRBD2 as a possible D gene (6 bases). Trimming took off 4 bases at V and 3 bases at J, with 8 bases between the two ends. Germline-derived CDR1 and CDR2 are SGHDT and YYEEEE. This CDR3 contains 12 residues. The CDR3, as DNA: TGTGCCAGCAGCGTCGGGAGCTACGAGCAGTACGTC. This encodes CASSVGSYEQYV.

A note on this clonotype: This could be a read error, since a much larger clone is one nucleotide away. The chain employs TRBV12-3 or TRBV12-4 and TRBJ1-1; possibly TRBD1 for D (5 bases). CDR3 length: 11 residues. CDR3: CDSSRGTEAFF. For the CDR3, the DNA is TGTGACAGCTCACGGGGGACTGAAGCTTTCTTT.